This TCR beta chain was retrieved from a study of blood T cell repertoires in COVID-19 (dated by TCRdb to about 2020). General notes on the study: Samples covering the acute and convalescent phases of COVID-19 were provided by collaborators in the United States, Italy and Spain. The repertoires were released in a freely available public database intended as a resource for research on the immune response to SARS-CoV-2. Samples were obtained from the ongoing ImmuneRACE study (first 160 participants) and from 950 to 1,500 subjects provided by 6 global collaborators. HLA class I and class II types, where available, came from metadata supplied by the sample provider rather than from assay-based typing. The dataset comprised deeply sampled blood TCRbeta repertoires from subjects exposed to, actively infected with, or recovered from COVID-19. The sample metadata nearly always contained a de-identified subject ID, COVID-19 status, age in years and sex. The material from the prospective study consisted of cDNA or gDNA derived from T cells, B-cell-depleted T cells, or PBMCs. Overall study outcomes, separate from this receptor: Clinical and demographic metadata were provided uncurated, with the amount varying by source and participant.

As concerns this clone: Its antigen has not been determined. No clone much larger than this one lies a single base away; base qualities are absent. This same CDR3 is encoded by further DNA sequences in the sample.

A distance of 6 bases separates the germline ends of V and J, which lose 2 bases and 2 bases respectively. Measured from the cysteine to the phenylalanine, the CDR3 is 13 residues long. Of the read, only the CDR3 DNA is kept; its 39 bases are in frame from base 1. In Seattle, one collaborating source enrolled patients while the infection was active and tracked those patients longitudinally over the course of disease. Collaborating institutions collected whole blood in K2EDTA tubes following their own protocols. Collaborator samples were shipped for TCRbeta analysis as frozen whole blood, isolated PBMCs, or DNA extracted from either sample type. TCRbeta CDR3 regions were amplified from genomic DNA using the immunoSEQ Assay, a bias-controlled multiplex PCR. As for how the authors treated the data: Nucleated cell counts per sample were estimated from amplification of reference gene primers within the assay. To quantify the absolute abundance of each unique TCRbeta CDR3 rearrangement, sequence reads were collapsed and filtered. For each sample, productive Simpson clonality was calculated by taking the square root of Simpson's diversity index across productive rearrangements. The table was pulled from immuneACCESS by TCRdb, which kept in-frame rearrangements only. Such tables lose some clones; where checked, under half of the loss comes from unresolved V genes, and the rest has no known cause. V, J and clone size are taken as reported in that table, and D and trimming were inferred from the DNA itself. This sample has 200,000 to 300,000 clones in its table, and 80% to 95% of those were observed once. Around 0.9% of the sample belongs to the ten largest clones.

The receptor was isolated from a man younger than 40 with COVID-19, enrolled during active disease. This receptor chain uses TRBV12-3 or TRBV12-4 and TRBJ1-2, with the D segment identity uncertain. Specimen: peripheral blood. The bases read TGTGCCAGCAGTTTATCAGGCAACTATGGCTACACCTTC. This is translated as CASSLSGNYGYTF.